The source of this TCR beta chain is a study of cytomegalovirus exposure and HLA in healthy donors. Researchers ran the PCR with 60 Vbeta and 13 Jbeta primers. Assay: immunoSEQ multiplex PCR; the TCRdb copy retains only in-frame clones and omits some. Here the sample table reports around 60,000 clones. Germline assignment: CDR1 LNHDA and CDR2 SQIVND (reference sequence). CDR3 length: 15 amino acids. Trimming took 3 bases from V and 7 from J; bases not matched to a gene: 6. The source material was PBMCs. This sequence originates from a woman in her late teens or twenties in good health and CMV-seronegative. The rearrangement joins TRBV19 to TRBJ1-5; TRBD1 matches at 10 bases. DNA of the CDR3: TGTGCCAGTAGTATTGGACAGGGGGTAGGCCAGCCCCAGCATTTT. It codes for CASSIGQGVGQPQHF.